This is a list of T cell receptor beta chains from one sample in a study of blood T cells in healthy people across ages. TCRdb ran MiXCR on the 5' RACE reads and lists one entry per CDR3 protein. The table shows about 770,000 distinct CDR3 sequences, with more than 40% occurring only once. The sample comprised blood. These receptors came from a man aged 60-69 years in good health. CDR3s include the opening cysteine and the closing phenylalanine or tryptophan. A D gene is named only where the DNA matches it firmly. Size is stated for part of the rows, as once, few or many counts, or as a class when the clone is expanded.

D: .; J: TRBJ2-7; size: .; V: TRBV7-2; DNA: TGTGCCAGCAGCGTAACGGTAATCTACGAGCAGTACTTC; CDR3: CASSVTVIYEQYF
D: .; J: TRBJ2-7; size: .; V: TRBV6-2/TRBV6-3; DNA: TGTGCCAGCAGGAAAGGCCAGTCTAACTACGAGCAGTACTTC; CDR3: CASRKGQSNYEQYF
D: TRBD1; J: TRBJ1-1; size: few; V: TRBV29-1; DNA: TGCAGCGTTGGGACAGGGGGTACTGAAGCTTTCTTT; CDR3: CSVGTGGTEAFF
D: .; J: TRBJ2-3; size: .; V: TRBV21-1; DNA: TGTGCCAGCAGCAAGGGGACTAGCGAGACATTCACGAAAAATACGCAGTATTTT; CDR3: CASSKGTSETFTKNTQYF
D: .; J: TRBJ2-7; size: .; V: TRBV28; DNA: TGTGCCAGCAGTTTAGGGCCCTTGGGGACCTACGAGCAGTACTTC; CDR3: CASSLGPLGTYEQYF
D: .; J: TRBJ1-1; size: .; V: TRBV6-2/TRBV6-3; DNA: TGTGCCAGCAGCTATTTAGGCTATGAAGCTTTCTTT; CDR3: CASSYLGYEAFF
D: TRBD1; J: TRBJ2-1; size: few; V: TRBV7-2; DNA: TGTGCCAGCAGCACTCGACAGGGCGGGTCTGAGCAGTTCTTC; CDR3: CASSTRQGGSEQFF
D: TRBD1; J: TRBJ1-1; size: .; V: TRBV20-1; DNA: TGCAGTGCTCTCCCCGGGACAGGGCGCACTGAAGCTTTCTTT; CDR3: CSALPGTGRTEAFF
D: .; J: TRBJ1-2; size: .; V: TRBV6-1; DNA: TGTGCCAGCCTCTGGGGCGCAGGGGCTCGCTATGGCTACACCTTC; CDR3: CASLWGAGARYGYTF
D: .; J: TRBJ1-5; size: .; V: TRBV28; DNA: TGTGCCAGCAGTTTCAGGGGAAGAATCAATCAGCCCCAGCATTTT; CDR3: CASSFRGRINQPQHF
D: TRBD1; J: TRBJ2-7; size: few; V: TRBV9; DNA: TGTGCCAGCAGCGCCACACCAGGGACAGCCTACGAGCAGTACTTC; CDR3: CASSATPGTAYEQYF
D: .; J: TRBJ1-1; size: .; V: TRBV19; DNA: TGTGCCAGTAGTATGTGGGAGAACACTGAAGCTTTCTTT; CDR3: CASSMWENTEAFF
D: .; J: TRBJ2-5; size: few; V: TRBV6-1; DNA: TGTGCCAGCAGCAGAATCAGACAATCAGAGACCCAGTACTTC; CDR3: CASSRIRQSETQYF
D: TRBD2; J: TRBJ2-3; size: few; V: TRBV2; DNA: TGTGCCAGCAGGGACACTAGCGGGGGTGGTTCAGATACGCAGTATTTT; CDR3: CASRDTSGGGSDTQYF
D: .; J: TRBJ2-3; size: .; V: TRBV7-2; DNA: TGTGCCAGCAGCGATTCAGGGGTGCGGGCAGATACGCAGTATTTT; CDR3: CASSDSGVRADTQYF
D: .; J: TRBJ1-4; size: .; V: TRBV7-9; DNA: TGTGCCAGCAGTCCCGGACGGGGCGAAACGGAAAAACTGTTTTTT; CDR3: CASSPGRGETEKLFF
D: .; J: TRBJ2-5; size: few; V: TRBV7-2; DNA: TGTGCCAGCAGCTTAGAGCAGCGGTCAGAGACCCAGTACTTC; CDR3: CASSLEQRSETQYF
D: .; J: TRBJ1-4; size: .; V: TRBV7-8; DNA: TGTGCCAGCAGCTTAGCGGCAGGGCTCAATGAAAAACTGTTTTTT; CDR3: CASSLAAGLNEKLFF
D: .; J: TRBJ1-6; size: few; V: TRBV20-1; DNA: TGCAGTGCCGTAAAAGGCGGGATGGATTCACCCCTCCACTTT; CDR3: CSAVKGGMDSPLHF
D: TRBD1; J: TRBJ2-2; size: .; V: TRBV20-1; DNA: TGCAGTGCCCCCGGGCCAGGGGGCAACACCGGGGAGCTGTTTTTT; CDR3: CSAPGPGGNTGELFF
D: TRBD1; J: TRBJ1-1; size: .; V: TRBV20-1; DNA: TGCAGTGTTACGACAGGGAGGGGGAACACTGAAGCTTTCTTT; CDR3: CSVTTGRGNTEAFF
D: .; J: TRBJ2-1; size: .; V: TRBV5-1; DNA: TGCGCCAGCAGCTTCGACTCGGCAGTCCTCTCCTACAATGAGCAGTTCTTC; CDR3: CASSFDSAVLSYNEQFF
D: .; J: TRBJ1-5; size: .; V: TRBV20-1; DNA: TGCAGTGCAACAATCGGGCGGATTGGTCAGCCCCAGCATTTT; CDR3: CSATIGRIGQPQHF
D: .; J: TRBJ2-1; size: .; V: TRBV18; DNA: TGTGCCAGCTCAACCGACACGGGGATTTACAATGAGCAGTTCTTC; CDR3: CASSTDTGIYNEQFF
D: .; J: TRBJ1-2; size: .; V: TRBV6-2/TRBV6-3; DNA: TGTGCCAGCGCGGAGAACTATGGCTACACCTTC; CDR3: CASAENYGYTF
D: .; J: TRBJ1-2; size: once; V: TRBV4-3; DNA: TGCGCCTGCAGCCAAGGAACAGGGAACTATGGCTACACCTTC; CDR3: CACSQGTGNYGYTF
D: TRBD1; J: TRBJ2-7; size: few; V: TRBV3-1; DNA: TGTGCCAGCAGCCAAGTGTTCCGGACAGGCCTTTACGAGCAGTACTTC; CDR3: CASSQVFRTGLYEQYF
D: TRBD2; J: TRBJ2-6; size: .; V: TRBV2; DNA: TGTGCCAGCATATCCGGGACTAGCGTGACTGGGGCCAACGTCCTGACTTTC; CDR3: CASISGTSVTGANVLTF
D: TRBD2; J: TRBJ2-1; size: .; V: TRBV11-3; DNA: TGTGCCAGCAGCAGGCAGGGGACTAGCTTGGAGACCCAGTTCTTC; CDR3: CASSRQGTSLETQFF
D: .; J: TRBJ2-4; size: few; V: TRBV12-3/TRBV12-4; DNA: TGTGCCAGCAGCACAGGGAGGTTGGACATTCAGTACTTC; CDR3: CASSTGRLDIQYF
D: .; J: TRBJ1-6; size: .; V: TRBV4-1; DNA: TGCGCCAGCAGCCTAGGATTTGGACAGCAAAATTCACCCCTCCACTTT; CDR3: CASSLGFGQQNSPLHF
D: .; J: TRBJ2-7; size: few; V: TRBV20-1; DNA: TGCAGTGCTAATACCGGGACGGGACTTTACGAGCAGTACTTC; CDR3: CSANTGTGLYEQYF
D: .; J: TRBJ2-6; size: few; V: TRBV11-2; DNA: TGTGCCAGCAGCCCCAGACAGGGAGGCACTGGGGCCAACGTCCTGACTTTC; CDR3: CASSPRQGGTGANVLTF
D: .; J: TRBJ2-7; size: .; V: TRBV12-5; DNA: TGTGCTAGTGGTTTGGTACTAGGACAGACCTACGAGCAGTACTTC; CDR3: CASGLVLGQTYEQYF
D: .; J: TRBJ2-2; size: .; V: TRBV14; DNA: TGTGCCAGCAGCCAAGAAAGGGGTGAAGGGACCGGGGAGCTGTTTTTT; CDR3: CASSQERGEGTGELFF
D: TRBD2; J: TRBJ2-3; size: .; V: TRBV7-9; DNA: TGTGCCAGCAGCCGAAGACTAGCGGGGCCCACAGATACGCAGTATTTT; CDR3: CASSRRLAGPTDTQYF
D: .; J: TRBJ2-3; size: .; V: TRBV4-3; DNA: TGCGCCAGCAGCCGGGGGAGGTCAGATACGCAGTATTTT; CDR3: CASSRGRSDTQYF
D: TRBD2; J: TRBJ2-7; size: .; V: TRBV29-1; DNA: TGCAGCGTTCAAGGGACTAGCGGGTCCTACAATGAGCAGTACTTC; CDR3: CSVQGTSGSYNEQYF
D: TRBD1; J: TRBJ1-2; size: .; V: TRBV4-3; DNA: TGCGCCAGCAGCCAAGATGGAGGACAGGGGGCAGGCGGCTACACCTTC; CDR3: CASSQDGGQGAGGYTF
D: TRBD1; J: TRBJ1-2; size: .; V: TRBV3-1; DNA: TGTGCCAGCAGCCGAAGCCCGGGACAGGGGTCCTATGGCTACACCTTC; CDR3: CASSRSPGQGSYGYTF
D: TRBD1; J: TRBJ2-7; size: few; V: TRBV20-1; DNA: TGCAGTGCTGAACCGGGACAGGGGAATCACGAGCAGTACTTC; CDR3: CSAEPGQGNHEQYF
D: .; J: TRBJ1-1; size: .; V: TRBV28; DNA: TGTGCCAGCAGTTTATACCCCGGTGGGTATGAAGCTTTCTTT; CDR3: CASSLYPGGYEAFF
D: .; J: TRBJ2-3; size: .; V: TRBV4-2; DNA: TGTGCCAGCAGCCAAGGAACTTCCCACTTCACAGATACGCAGTATTTT; CDR3: CASSQGTSHFTDTQYF
D: TRBD1; J: TRBJ2-2; size: .; V: TRBV12-3/TRBV12-4; DNA: TGTGCCAGCAGCAACAGGGGGAACACCGGGGAGCTGTTTTTT; CDR3: CASSNRGNTGELFF
D: .; J: TRBJ2-5; size: few; V: TRBV7-2; DNA: TGTGCCAGCAGCTCGCAGGGCGCAGAGACCCAGTACTTC; CDR3: CASSSQGAETQYF
D: .; J: TRBJ2-7; size: .; V: TRBV29-1; DNA: TGCAGCGTTGAAGATCAGGAGACAGCGAGAATCAATGAGCAGTACTTC; CDR3: CSVEDQETARINEQYF
D: .; J: TRBJ1-1; size: .; V: TRBV7-9; DNA: TGTGCCAGCAGCTCCGATGGGGGAGCGACGAGCACTGAAGCTTTCTTT; CDR3: CASSSDGGATSTEAFF
D: .; J: TRBJ1-5; size: .; V: TRBV4-1; DNA: TGCGCCAGCAGCCACCCTCGCGGCAGTACTAGCAATCAGCCCCAGCATTTT; CDR3: CASSHPRGSTSNQPQHF
D: .; J: TRBJ1-2; size: few; V: TRBV15; DNA: TGTGCCACCAGCAGAGATCTCCGGGACACCAACTATGGCTACACCTTC; CDR3: CATSRDLRDTNYGYTF
D: .; J: TRBJ1-4; size: .; V: TRBV20-1; DNA: TGCAGTGCTCCAAGGGCAGGGCGGAATGAAAAACTGTTTTTT; CDR3: CSAPRAGRNEKLFF